The 19 T cell receptor beta chains in this list originate from one sample, sequenced in a study of control samples from healthy donors and cancer patients. The assay was immunoSEQ multiplex PCR, and TCRdb's table has in-frame clones only and misses some. In the table there are fewer than 500,000 clones, 90% of which are singletons. Sequencing used PBMCs. The receptors derive from a middle-aged man with head and neck cancer.

This chain uses TRBV9 with TRBJ2-3; D call uncertain. The germline V gene has CDR1 SGDLS and CDR2 YYNGEE. V lost 2 bases and J 2 bases, leaving 18 bases between the germline ends. CDR3 length: 17 amino acids. Here the CDR3 reads CASSVQETIRSTDTQYF. CDR3 nucleotide sequence: TGTGCCAGCAGCGTCCAAGAGACGATTAGGTCCACAGATACGCAGTATTTT.

This clone was seen a single time. This chain links TRBV7-2 with TRBJ2-1, with TRBD1 matching 8 bases. With V trimmed by 5 bases and J by 0 bases, 9 bases remained unmatched. The CDR3 runs 17 residues. Germline V CDR1 and CDR2: SGHTA, FQGNSA. This chain's CDR3 is CASSPDSTGASYNEQFF. CDR3 DNA sequence: TGTGCCAGCAGCCCAGACTCGACAGGGGCCTCCTACAATGAGCAGTTCTTC.

The chain recombines TRBV5-6 with TRBJ1-2; D may be TRBD1 (6 bases). The V gene's germline CDR1 is SGHDT and CDR2 YYEEEE. V lost 0 bases and J 6 bases, leaving 9 bases between the germline ends. This CDR3 has 13 residues. The CDR3 bases are TGTGCCAGCAGCTTGGTAGGACAGAATGGCTACACCTTC. This gives the protein CASSLVGQNGYTF.

The J gene is TRBJ2-1, the V gene TRBV28, with 9 positions matching TRBD2. After removal of 6 bases from V and 2 bases from J, the junction contained 8 bases not matched to a gene. The CDR3 spans 16 residues. The germline CDR1 and CDR2 sequences are MDHEN and SYDVKM. The CDR3 sequence is CASRGGSGSTYNEQFF. The CDR3 DNA follows: TGTGCCAGCAGGGGGGGTAGCGGGAGTACCTACAATGAGCAGTTCTTC.

The chain has TRBV6-2 or TRBV6-3 and TRBJ1-1; D remains ambiguous. Germline CDR1 is MNHEY and CDR2 is SVGEGT. The CDR3 length is 15 residues. Trimming left V 6 bases short and J 5 bases short, with 19 bases between. This chain's CDR3 is CASSPLGRAGTEAFF. The CDR3 nucleotides read TGTGCCAGCAGCCCATTGGGCCGGGCGGGAACTGAAGCTTTCTTT.

In this sample, this clone turned up a few times. This chain connects TRBV21-1 to TRBJ2-2; TRBD2, the table's D call, lacks a check against the DNA. TRBV21-1 is described as a pseudogene. The CDR3 totals 14 residues. The CDR3 here is CASSKGLAAGELFF. DNA of the CDR3: TGTGCCAGCAGCAAAGGACTAGCTGCCGGGGAGCTGTTTTTT.

The J gene is TRBJ1-2, the V gene TRBV5-1, with TRBD1 identical over 12 bases. The germline CDR1 and CDR2 sequences are SGHRS and YFSETQ. CDR3 length equals 16 residues. Trimming removed 4 bases from V and 3 bases from J; junction bases left unmatched: 7. In nucleotides, the CDR3 is TGCGCCAGCAGCATTTCCGGGACAGGGGGCGACTATGGCTACACCTTC. This encodes CASSISGTGGDYGYTF.

The chain combines TRBV15 with TRBJ2-1, with TRBD2 matching 7 bases. The germline V gene encodes CDR1 LNHNV and CDR2 YYDKDF (reference sequence). V was clipped by 2 bases and J by 8 bases; unmatched bases: 3. This CDR3 is built from 13 residues. The CDR3: CATSRWGGDEQFF. In nucleotides, the CDR3 is TGTGCCACCAGCAGATGGGGGGGGGATGAGCAGTTCTTC. Variable domain in full (rest from reference TRBV15 and TRBJ2-1): DAMVIQNPRYQVTQFGKPVTLSCSQTLNHNVMYWYQQKSSQAPKLLFHYYDKDFNNEADTPDNFQSRRPNTSFCFLDIRSPGLGDTAMYLCATSRWGGDEQFFGPGTRLTVL.

The chain links TRBV18 to TRBJ1-5; 7 bases agree with TRBD1. The CDR3 is made up of 16 amino acids. Germline loops: CDR1 KGHSH, CDR2 LQKENI. The V segment lost 1 base and the J segment 6 bases; nucleotides outside the gene matches: 9. The CDR3 sequence is CASSPQGGQRSQPQHF. CDR3 in DNA: TGTGCCAGCTCACCACAAGGGGGACAGCGATCTCAGCCCCAGCATTTT.

This rearrangement joins TRBV24-1 to TRBJ2-4; D remains ambiguous. Trimming shortened V by 1 base and J by 0 bases, and 12 bases separated the two germline ends. CDR3 length: 17 amino acids. Germline V CDR1 and CDR2: KGHDR, SFDVKD. CDR3 bases: TGTGCCACCAGTGATTTAGGGCAGCGTCAAGCCAAAAACATTCAGTACTTC. This encodes CATSDLGQRQAKNIQYF.

In nucleotides, the CDR3 is TGTGCCAGCGGTTCGATGACAGATTTCACTAACTATGGCTACACCTTC. Translating it yields CASGSMTDFTNYGYTF. This chain uses TRBV6-5 with TRBJ1-2, with a tentative D call TRBD1 (5 bases). In germline, CDR1 is MNHEY, CDR2 SVGAGI. The CDR3 spans 16 residues. Trimming stripped 8 bases from V and 0 bases from J, with 19 bases between.

The V and J genes are TRBV29-1 and TRBJ2-5; D is unresolved. Germline lookup yields CDR1 SQVTM and CDR2 ANQGSEA. V lost 1 base to trimming and J lost 4 bases, with 10 bases between them. This CDR3 spans 13 amino acids. This CDR3 reads CSVEGAVSETQYF. In nucleotides, the CDR3 is TGCAGCGTTGAAGGGGCAGTCTCAGAGACCCAGTACTTC.

The CDR3 nucleotides read TGCGCCAGCAGCCCGGGGACTAGCGGGGGGAATCTGGAGACCCAGTACTTC. It encodes CASSPGTSGGNLETQYF. V usage is TRBV4-3 and J usage is TRBJ2-5, with 15 bases lining up with TRBD2. Germline V CDR1 and CDR2: LGHNA, YSLEER. The CDR3 spans 17 residues. After removal of 4 bases from V and 5 bases from J, the junction contained 8 bases not matched to a gene.

This rearrangement joins TRBV29-1 to TRBJ1-4, with 8 bases identical to TRBD1. Germline CDR1 SQVTM, CDR2 ANQGSEA. The length of the CDR3 is 13 residues. Germline trimming cut 7 bases from V and 5 bases from J; bases unmatched to any gene: 6. CDR3 protein: CSARDRGNEKLFF. The CDR3 DNA is TGCAGCGCCCGAGACAGGGGAAATGAAAAACTGTTTTTT.

The chain couples TRBV28 to TRBJ2-5; D is unclear. The CDR3 is made up of 15 amino acids. The germline V gene encodes CDR1 MDHEN and CDR2 SYDVKM. V was trimmed by 9 bases and J by 0 bases, leaving 17 bases between them. CDR3 coding DNA: TGTGCCAGTGAAAATCCGGCCTCGTACCAAGAGACCCAGTACTTC. This codes for CASENPASYQETQYF.

The rearrangement joins TRBV3-1 (or the pseudogene TRBV3-2) to TRBJ2-7, with D perhaps given as TRBD1 or TRBD2 (6 bases each). The length of the CDR3 is 13 residues. Germline CDR1 LGHDT, CDR2 YNNKEL (reference sequence). Trimming left V 0 bases short and J 11 bases short, with 14 bases between. Here the CDR3 DNA reads TGTGCCAGCAGCCAAGATAGCCGGGGGCGGGAGTACTTC. Its translation is CASSQDSRGREYF.

In its sample, this clone was seen a few times. The CDR3 here is CASSNHGNYEQYF. The DNA for the CDR3 is TGTGCCAGTAGTAACCACGGCAACTACGAGCAGTACTTC. V usage is TRBV19 and J usage is TRBJ2-7; D is ambiguous. Trimming shortened V by 4 bases and J by 3 bases, and 10 bases separated the two germline ends. The germline CDR1 and CDR2 sequences are LNHDA and SQIVND (reference sequence). The CDR3 runs to 13 residues.

V is TRBV19 and J is TRBJ1-1, with D perhaps matching TRBD1 (5 bases). V lost 3 bases and J 4 bases, leaving 9 bases between the germline ends. CDR1 and CDR2 from the germline V gene are LNHDA and SQIVND (reference sequence). The CDR3 spans 13 residues. CDR3 DNA: TGTGCCAGTAGTATTTCGGGACCCACTGAAGCTTTCTTT. Its translation is CASSISGPTEAFF.

The chain combines TRBV6-5 with TRBJ1-6; no firm D call. The CDR3 is 15 amino acids. Germline V gene lookup returns CDR1 MNHEY and CDR2 SVGAGI. Between the trimmed V and J ends, which lost 2 bases and 7 bases, there was a span of 12 bases. The CDR3 DNA sequence: TGTGCCAGCAGTTACGACCGGATACGGAATTCACCCCTCCACTTT. Protein sequence: CASSYDRIRNSPLHF.